This T cell receptor (beta chain) derives from a study of blood T cell repertoires in COVID-19. Whole-study context: The United States, Italy and Spain were the sources of the acute and convalescent COVID-19 samples. The analysed material was cDNA or gDNA that came from T cells, B-cell-depleted T cells, or PBMCs.

Enrollment of patients from Seattle took place during active infection, with longitudinal follow-up. Repertoires were generated with immunoSEQ multiplex PCR, while TCRdb's copy carries only in-frame clones and drops some. Of about 220,000 clones in the sample, approximately 86% were seen once. Trimming cost V 7 bases and J 3 bases; bases outside gene matches: 11. Germline loops: CDR1 SGHNT, CDR2 YENEEA. CDR3 length: 16 amino acids. This receptor was identified in a woman in her fifties or sixties with COVID-19, enrolled during active disease. Sequencing used peripheral blood. V usage is TRBV11-3 and J usage is TRBJ2-2, with 7 bases matching TRBD2. CDR3 sequence: CASTLPGTKDTGELFF. CDR3 DNA sequence: TGTGCCAGCACCCTTCCCGGGACTAAAGACACCGGGGAGCTGTTTTTT.